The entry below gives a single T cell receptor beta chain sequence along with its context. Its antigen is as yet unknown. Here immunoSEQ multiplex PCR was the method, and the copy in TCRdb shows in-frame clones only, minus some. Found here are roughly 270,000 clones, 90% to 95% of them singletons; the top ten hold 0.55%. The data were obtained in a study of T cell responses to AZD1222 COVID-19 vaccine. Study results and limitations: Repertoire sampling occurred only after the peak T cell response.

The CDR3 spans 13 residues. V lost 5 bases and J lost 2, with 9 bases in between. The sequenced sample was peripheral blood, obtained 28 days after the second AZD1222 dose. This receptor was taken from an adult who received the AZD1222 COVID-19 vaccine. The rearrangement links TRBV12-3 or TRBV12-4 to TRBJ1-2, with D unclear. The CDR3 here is CASSPRVNYGYTF. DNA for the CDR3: TGTGCCAGCAGTCCCCGGGTAAACTATGGCTACACCTTC.